This T cell receptor (beta chain) was documented in a study of molecular identifiers for immune sequencing clone quantification. The V gene's germline CDR1 is GTSNPN and CDR2 SVGIG (reference sequence). Trimming left V 5 bases short and J 1 base short, with 15 bases between. The CDR3 extends over 15 amino acids. Each CDR3 protein is one row after TCRdb ran MiXCR on the PCR reads. Of approximately 630,000 distinct CDR3 sequences in the sample, around 25% are singletons; the top ten hold about 0.81%. This receptor was taken from a human donor in good health. Some libraries in this study had Jurkat cell RNA spiked in. Input material: naive CD8+ T cells from blood, with Jurkat cell RNA spiked in. The subset denotes: FACS-sorted CD8+CD4-CCR7+CD45RA+ naive T cells. This rearrangement joins TRBV30 to TRBJ1-5, with a possible D match to TRBD1 (5 bases). The CDR3 DNA is TGTGCCTGGTCAACTGGGACGGTGAGCAATCAGCCCCAGCATTTT. Encoded protein: CAWSTGTVSNQPQHF.